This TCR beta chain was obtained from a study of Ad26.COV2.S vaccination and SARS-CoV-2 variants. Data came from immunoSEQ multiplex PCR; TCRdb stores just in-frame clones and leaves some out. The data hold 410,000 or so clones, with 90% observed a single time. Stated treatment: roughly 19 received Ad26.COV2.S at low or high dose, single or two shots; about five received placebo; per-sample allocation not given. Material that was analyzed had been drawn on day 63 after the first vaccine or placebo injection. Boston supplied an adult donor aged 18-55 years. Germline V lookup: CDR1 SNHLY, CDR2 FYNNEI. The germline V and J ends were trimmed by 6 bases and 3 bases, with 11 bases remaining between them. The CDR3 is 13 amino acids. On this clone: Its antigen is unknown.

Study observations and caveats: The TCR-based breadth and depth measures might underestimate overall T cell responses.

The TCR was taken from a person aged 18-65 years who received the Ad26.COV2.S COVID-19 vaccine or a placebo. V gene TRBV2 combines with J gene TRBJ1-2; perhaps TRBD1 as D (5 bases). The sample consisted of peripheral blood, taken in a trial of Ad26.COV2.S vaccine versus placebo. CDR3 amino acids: CASRIGTDYGYTF. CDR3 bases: TGTGCCAGCAGGATCGGGACGGACTATGGCTACACCTTC. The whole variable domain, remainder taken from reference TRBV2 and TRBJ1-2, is EPEVTQTPSHQVTQMGQEVILRCVPISNHLYFYWYRQILGQKVEFLVSFYNNEISEKSEIFDDQFSVERPDGSNFTLKIRSTKLEDSAMYFCASRIGTDYGYTFGSGTRLTVV.